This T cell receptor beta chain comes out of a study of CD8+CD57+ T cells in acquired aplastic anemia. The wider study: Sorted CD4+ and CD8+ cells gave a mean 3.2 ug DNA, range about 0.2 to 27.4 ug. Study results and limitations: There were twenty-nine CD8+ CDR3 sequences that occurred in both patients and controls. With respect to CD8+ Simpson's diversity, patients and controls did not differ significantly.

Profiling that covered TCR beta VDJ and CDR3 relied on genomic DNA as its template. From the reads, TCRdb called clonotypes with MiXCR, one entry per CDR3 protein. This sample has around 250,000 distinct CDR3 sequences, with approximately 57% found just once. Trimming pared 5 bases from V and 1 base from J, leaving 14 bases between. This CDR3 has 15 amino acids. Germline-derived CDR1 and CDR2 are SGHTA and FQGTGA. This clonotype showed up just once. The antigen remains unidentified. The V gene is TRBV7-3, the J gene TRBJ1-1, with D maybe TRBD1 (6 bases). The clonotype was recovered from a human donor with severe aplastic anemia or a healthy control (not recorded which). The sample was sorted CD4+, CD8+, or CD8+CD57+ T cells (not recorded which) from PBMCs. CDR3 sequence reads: CASSPGQTRNTEAFF. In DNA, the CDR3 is TGTGCCAGCAGCCCTGGACAGACACGGAACACTGAAGCTTTCTTT. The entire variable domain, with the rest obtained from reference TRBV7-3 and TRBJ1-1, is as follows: GAGVSQTPSNKVTEKGKYVELRCDPISGHTALYWYRQSLGQGPEFLIYFQGTGAADDSGLPNDRFFAVRPEGSVSTLKIQRTERGDSAVYLCASSPGQTRNTEAFFGQGTRLTVV.